The 2 T cell receptor beta chains below all came from one sample that was sequenced in a study of neurological immune-mediated disorders. TCRdb analysed the 5' RACE reads with MiXCR anew, one entry per CDR3 protein. The sample comprises under 60,000 distinct CDR3 sequences, more than 20% of which are singletons, and more than 20% rests with the top ten. The sample consisted of PBMCs. These receptors were obtained from a woman in her seventies in good health.

This clonotype was counted at least ten times. V and J are TRBV3-1 and TRBJ2-1, with 7 nucleotides matching TRBD2. CDR1 and CDR2 (germline): LGHDT, YNNKEL (reference sequence). With 1 base clipped from V and 2 bases from J, the junction kept 5 bases outside the gene matches. The CDR3 runs 16 residues. CDR3 region: CASSQVWAGAYNEQFF. The CDR3 DNA reads as TGTGCCAGCAGCCAAGTTTGGGCGGGAGCCTACAATGAGCAGTTCTTC.

This clonotype was counted many times. This chain links TRBV6-2 or TRBV6-3 with TRBJ2-4; a weak D match, TRBD2 (5 bases). The germline gives CDR1 MNHEY, CDR2 SVGEGT. Trimming shortened V by 2 bases and J by 7 bases, and 12 bases separated the two germline ends. The CDR3 has 14 amino acids. The CDR3 sequence: CASSYAGRGNIQYF. Written as DNA, the CDR3 is TGTGCCAGCAGTTACGCAGGACGCGGGAACATTCAGTACTTC.